These 10 T cell receptor beta chains were sequenced from one sample in a study of cytomegalovirus exposure and HLA in healthy donors. PCR amplification relied on 60 Vbeta primers (plus 13 Jbeta primers). Here immunoSEQ multiplex PCR was the method, and the copy in TCRdb shows in-frame clones only, minus some. Of about 220,000 clones in the sample, approximately 68% were seen once. Sequencing used PBMCs. The receptors were gathered from a woman in her 30s in good health and CMV-seronegative.

The chain combines TRBV5-6 with TRBJ1-2, with D possibly being TRBD1 (6 bases). The CDR3 totals 15 residues. The germline V and J ends were trimmed by 0 bases and 8 bases, with 17 bases remaining between them. The germline V gene has CDR1 SGHDT and CDR2 YYEEEE. CDR3 coding DNA: TGTGCCAGCAGCTTGGTATCGTCAGGGGCTGACGGCTACACCTTC. Its translation: CASSLVSSGADGYTF. Looking up the rest from reference TRBV5-6 and TRBJ1-2 gives the full variable domain: DAGVTQSPTHLIKTRGQQVTLRCSPKSGHDTVSWYQQALGQGPQFIFQYYEEEERQRGNFPDRFSGHQFPNYSSELNVNALLLGDSALYLCASSLVSSGADGYTFGSGTRLTVV.

CDR3 DNA sequence: TGTGCCAGCAGCCTAACAGGAGGGGGGGCGACAGATACGCAGTATTTT. It specifies CASSLTGGGATDTQYF. The V gene is TRBV7-2, the J gene TRBJ2-3; tentatively, D is TRBD2 (7 bases). The CDR3 covers 16 residues. The V and J ends lost 5 bases and 3 bases respectively, with 18 bases between them. CDR1 is SGHTA, CDR2 FQGNSA, per germline.

The gene calls are TRBV19 and TRBJ1-4; maybe TRBD1 (6 bases). The CDR3 has 15 amino acids. Deletions cut 5 bases from V and 4 bases from J, with 14 bases between. Germline V gene lookup returns CDR1 LNHDA and CDR2 SQIVND (reference sequence). The CDR3, as DNA: TGTGCCAGTAGTCCACGGACAGACCGTAATGAAAAACTGTTTTTT. Protein sequence: CASSPRTDRNEKLFF.

The rearrangement joins TRBV5-4 to TRBJ2-5; D uncertain. The germline V and J ends were trimmed by 4 bases and 7 bases, with 17 bases remaining between them. The CDR3 is 14 residues long. Germline CDR1 reads SGHNT; CDR2 reads YYREEE (reference sequence). CDR3 sequence (DNA): TGTGCCAGCAGCCATCCCTCCCAACCGGGGACCCAGTACTTC. Residues: CASSHPSQPGTQYF. The complete variable domain, with remaining parts taken from reference TRBV5-4 and TRBJ2-5, reads ETGVTQSPTHLIKTRGQQVTLRCSSQSGHNTVSWYQQALGQGPQFIFQYYREEENGRGNFPPRFSGLQFPNYSSELNVNALELDDSALYLCASSHPSQPGTQYFGPGTRLLVL.

This clone has a handful of counts. V and J are TRBV30 and TRBJ1-5; D remains unclear. The CDR3 covers 15 residues. CDR1 GTSNPN and CDR2 SVGIG come from the germline V gene (reference sequence). Trimming took 0 bases from V and 7 from J, leaving 16 bases between them. The CDR3 DNA reads as TGTGCCTGGAGTGTGAGAACGGGTGTCAGACAGCCCCAGCATTTT. Amino acids: CAWSVRTGVRQPQHF. Using reference TRBV30 and TRBJ1-5 for the parts outside the CDR3, the full variable domain is SQTIHQWPATLVQPVGSPLSLECTVEGTSNPNLYWYRQAAGRGLQLLFYSVGIGQISSEVPQNLSASRPQDRQFILSSKKLLLSDSGFYLCAWSVRTGVRQPQHFGDGTRLSIL.

The chain carries TRBV5-4 and TRBJ2-3, with a weak D call TRBD2 (6 bases). The CDR3 is 14 residues long. Trimming took off 1 base at V and 4 bases at J, with 10 bases between the two ends. CDR1 SGHNT and CDR2 YYREEE come from the germline V gene (reference sequence). CDR3 bases: TGTGCCAGCAGCTTGATGGGAGGTGCAGATACGCAGTATTTT. Its protein is CASSLMGGADTQYF. The variable domain in full, with the rest retrieved from reference TRBV5-4 and TRBJ2-3, is ETGVTQSPTHLIKTRGQQVTLRCSSQSGHNTVSWYQQALGQGPQFIFQYYREEENGRGNFPPRFSGLQFPNYSSELNVNALELDDSALYLCASSLMGGADTQYFGPGTRLTVL.

This sequence joins TRBV18 and TRBJ1-3; 8 bases are shared with TRBD1. V was clipped by 3 bases and J by 4 bases; unmatched bases: 8. This CDR3 is built from 16 residues. Germline lookup yields CDR1 KGHSH and CDR2 LQKENI. CDR3 nucleotides: TGTGCCAGCTCACCTAAGACAGGGGAACGCGGAAACACCATATATTTT. It specifies CASSPKTGERGNTIYF.

This clone was seen only a few times. V and J are TRBV7-6 and TRBJ1-1, with 7 bases lining up with TRBD1. CDR3 length: 16 residues. Germline V lookup: CDR1 SGHVS, CDR2 FNYEAQ. The trim removed 5 bases at V and 0 bases at J, leaving 9 bases unmatched. CDR3: CASSPSQGQVNTEAFF. CDR3 DNA sequence: TGTGCCAGCAGCCCTAGCCAAGGACAGGTGAACACTGAAGCTTTCTTT. The complete variable domain, with remaining parts taken from reference TRBV7-6 and TRBJ1-1, reads GAGVSQSPRYKVTKRGQDVALRCDPISGHVSLYWYRQALGQGPEFLTYFNYEAQQDKSGLPNDRFSAERPEGSISTLTIQRTEQRDSAMYRCASSPSQGQVNTEAFFGQGTRLTVV.

As regards this clone: The same CDR3 is also encoded by other DNA sequences in this sample. The rearrangement uses TRBV7-8 and TRBJ2-5, with a possible D match to TRBD1 (5 bases). The V end was cut by 4 bases, the J end by 2 bases, with 11 bases between. This CDR3 region has 14 residues. CDR1 and CDR2 (germline): SGHVS, FQNEAQ. CDR3 DNA sequence: TGTGCCAGCAGCTACTCCAGGGTACAAGAGACCCAGTACTTC. Protein: CASSYSRVQETQYF.

The chain has TRBV20-1 and TRBJ2-1; D call uncertain. Per the germline V gene, CDR1 is DFQATT and CDR2 is SNEGSKA (reference sequence). The ends were cut back, 3 bases at V and 5 bases at J, with 5 bases in the middle. The CDR3 is 11 amino acids. The CDR3 DNA reads as TGCAGTGCTAGTCACAACAATGAGCAGTTCTTC. This codes for CSASHNNEQFF.